This T cell receptor beta chain originates from a study of T cell responses to AZD1222 COVID-19 vaccine. V lost 6 bases and J lost 2, with 14 bases in between. The CDR3 covers 15 residues. Germline V lookup: CDR1 LNHDA, CDR2 SQIVND (reference sequence). Profiling relied on immunoSEQ multiplex PCR, and the TCRdb table lists in-frame clones only, not all of them. The sample lists around 99,000 clones; 90% to 95% were seen once. The gene calls are TRBV19 and TRBJ1-5; D unresolved. The material was peripheral blood, obtained 28 days after the second AZD1222 dose. The receptor's source is an adult who received the AZD1222 COVID-19 vaccine. CDR3 amino acids: CASSPVGRGNQPQHF. CDR3 nucleotides: TGTGCCAGTAGCCCCGTGGGGAGGGGCAATCAGCCCCAGCATTTT.